The next 13 T cell receptor beta chains were all read from a single sample in a study of shared clonotypes between healthy human individuals. Generated by immunoSEQ multiplex PCR, the TCRdb table keeps only in-frame clones and is missing some. The sample includes millions of clones, just over 90% seen only once; the top ten take roughly 0.14%. What was sequenced was naive CD4+ T cells sorted from blood. Subset indicated: CD45RA+ positively selected. These TCRs come from a man younger than 35 in good health.

This clone was counted a few times. The V call is TRBV6-5, the J call TRBJ1-6; TRBD1 aligns across 9 bases. Trimming removed 6 bases from V and 9 bases from J; junction bases left unmatched: 6. This CDR3 spans 14 amino acids. The germline V gene has CDR1 MNHEY and CDR2 SVGAGI. The CDR3 spells CASRFRDRASPLHF. The CDR3 bases are TGTGCCAGCAGATTCCGGGACAGGGCTTCACCCCTCCACTTT.

This chain joins TRBV30 and TRBJ2-5; perhaps TRBD1 as D (5 bases). TRBJ2-7 matches the DNA end more closely, so the J call is doubtful. The CDR3 is 15 residues long. CDR1 and CDR2 (germline): GTSNPN, SVGIG (reference sequence). CDR3 sequence: CAWSVSLAGIYEQYF. The CDR3 coding sequence is TGTGCCTGGAGTGTATCTTTGGCAGGGATTTACGAGCAGTACTTC.

About this clone itself: The same CDR3 is also encoded by other DNA sequences in this sample. J is TRBJ2-5 and V is TRBV7-9; D uncertain. Germline V gene sequence: CDR1 SEHNR, CDR2 FQNEAQ (reference sequence). Trimming shortened V by 5 bases and J by 5 bases, and 9 bases separated the two germline ends. The CDR3 runs 12 residues. The chain's CDR3 is CASSPPGETQYF. CDR3 bases: TGTGCCAGCAGCCCCCCCGGGGAGACCCAGTACTTC.

The V call is TRBV7-2, the J call TRBJ2-1, with 10 bases aligning to TRBD2. The germline V gene encodes CDR1 SGHTA and CDR2 FQGNSA. V was pared by 2 bases and J by 5 bases, with 9 bases of the junction left unmatched. The CDR3 is 17 amino acids. The CDR3 nucleotides read TGTGCCAGCAGCTTATCGGGACTAGCGACCATTAACAATGAGCAGTTCTTC. Translation: CASSLSGLATINNEQFF.

This chain joins TRBV6-1 and TRBJ2-2, with a tentative D call TRBD2 (6 bases). There are 14 residues in the CDR3. The germline CDR1 and CDR2 sequences are MNHNS and SASEGT. Trimming pared 8 bases from V and 6 bases from J, leaving 16 bases between. The CDR3 here is CASSRTIFAGELFF. CDR3 nucleotide sequence: TGTGCCAGCTCTAGGACTATCTTTGCCGGGGAGCTGTTTTTT.

The chain carries TRBV10-1 and TRBJ2-2, with D hard to call. V dropped 6 bases and J dropped 10 bases, with 15 bases sitting between them. The CDR3 covers 13 residues. CDR1 and CDR2 from the germline V gene are WNHNN and SYGVQD (reference sequence). This CDR3 is CASSKDALEELFF. The CDR3 DNA reads TGCGCCAGCAGCAAAGACGCGTTGGAGGAGCTGTTTTTT.

The chain couples TRBV7-2 to TRBJ2-1, with 15 bases fitting TRBD2. In germline, CDR1 is SGHTA, CDR2 FQGNSA. The CDR3 has 19 amino acids. V lost 5 bases to trimming and J lost 2 bases; unmatched junction nucleotides: 10. CDR3 DNA: TGTGCCAGCAGCCCACGGGGACTAGCGGGAGGTACCACCTACAATGAGCAGTTCTTC. Amino acids: CASSPRGLAGGTTYNEQFF.

The V gene is TRBV6-6, the J gene TRBJ2-1; 10 bases fit TRBD2. J was trimmed by 0 bases and V by 6 bases; bases with no gene match: 5. CDR1 and CDR2 (germline): MNHNY, SVGAGI (reference sequence). CDR3 length: 16 residues. CDR3 sequence reads: CASRSSGGVSYNEQFF. Written as DNA, the CDR3 is TGTGCCAGCAGATCAAGCGGGGGGGTCTCCTACAATGAGCAGTTCTTC.

Comment on this clone: Other DNA sequences in the same sample also yield this CDR3. In nucleotides, the CDR3 is TGTGCCAGTAGTGCTCAGGGTAACACTGAAGCTTTCTTT. As protein: CASSAQGNTEAFF. V usage is TRBV19 and J usage is TRBJ1-1; the D gene is possibly TRBD1 (5 bases). Germline CDR1 LNHDA, CDR2 SQIVND (reference sequence). CDR3 length equals 13 residues. The ends were cut back, 5 bases at V and 2 bases at J, with 9 bases in the middle.

The chain combines TRBV11-2 with TRBJ2-1; D remains unclear. V dropped 2 bases and J dropped 4 bases, with 9 bases sitting between them. Germline values: CDR1 SGHAT, CDR2 FQNNGV. The CDR3 has 14 residues. CDR3 nucleotide sequence: TGTGCCAGCAGCTTACAGAGCGATTACAATGAGCAGTTCTTC. Translated, it gives CASSLQSDYNEQFF.

The chain employs TRBV16 and TRBJ2-7; D is possibly TRBD1 or TRBD2 (5 bases each). The germline gives CDR1 KGHSY, CDR2 FQNENV. The CDR3 consists of 20 residues. The germline V and J ends were trimmed by 3 bases and 2 bases, with 29 bases remaining between them. The CDR3 nucleotides are TGTGCCAGCAGCCAGCCGGGGCCATTTGAATCGCGGACGGTGACCTACGAGCAGTACTTC. It is translated as CASSQPGPFESRTVTYEQYF.

The chain is built from TRBV7-2 and TRBJ2-7; D possibly uses TRBD1 or TRBD2 (5 bases each). This CDR3 is built from 15 residues. Germline CDR1 is SGHTA and CDR2 is FQGNSA. V was cut by 5 bases and J by 3 bases, with 17 bases left in between. In DNA, the CDR3 is TGTGCCAGCAGCCTCAGAGGGGATCTAGGCTACGAGCAGTACTTC. Its protein is CASSLRGDLGYEQYF.

V gene TRBV11-2 combines with J gene TRBJ2-1; 9 bases fit TRBD2. Germline CDR1 and CDR2: SGHAT and FQNNGV. The CDR3 loop spans 17 amino acids. The V segment lost 1 base and the J segment 5 bases; nucleotides outside the gene matches: 9. For the CDR3, the DNA is TGTGCCAGCAGCTTAGGAGTGACTAGCGGTCATAACAATGAGCAGTTCTTC. Translation: CASSLGVTSGHNNEQFF.